The 5 T cell receptor beta chains below all came from one sample that was sequenced in a study of T cell responses to AZD1222 COVID-19 vaccine. The table came from immunoSEQ multiplex PCR; TCRdb's copy has only in-frame clones and leaves some out. The table includes 25,000 or so clones, roughly 87% detected once. The sample was peripheral blood, taken 28 days after the second AZD1222 dose. The origin of the receptors is an adult who received the AZD1222 COVID-19 vaccine.

The CDR3 DNA sequence: TGTGCCAGTAGTCACGGGGGGTACAATGAGCAGTTCTTC. Protein sequence: CASSHGGYNEQFF. The rearrangement joins TRBV19 to TRBJ2-1, with TRBD2 matching over 7 bases. Germline trimming cut 5 bases from V and 4 bases from J; bases unmatched to any gene: 2. The CDR3 covers 13 residues. Germline V gene sequence: CDR1 LNHDA, CDR2 SQIVND (reference sequence).

The chain is built from TRBV10-3 and TRBJ2-1; D is possibly TRBD2 (6 bases). CDR3 size: 13 residues. CDR1 and CDR2 (germline): ENHRY, SYGVKD. V lost 8 bases, J lost 4 bases, and 12 bases lay in between. Here the CDR3 DNA reads TGTGCCATCGGGGACTCCTTATACAATGAGCAGTTCTTC. This sequence encodes CAIGDSLYNEQFF.

DNA for the CDR3: TGTGCCAGCAGCGTAGGGGCAGGGGGCATCTCTAACTATGGCTACACCTTC. Translation gives CASSVGAGGISNYGYTF. This chain connects TRBV9 to TRBJ1-2; 8 bases line up with TRBD1. Germline-derived CDR1 and CDR2 are SGDLS and YYNGEE. This CDR3 has 17 residues. V trimming: 0 bases; J trimming: 0 bases; junction bases outside the gene matches: 7. Variable domain in full (rest from reference TRBV9 and TRBJ1-2): DSGVTQTPKHLITATGQRVTLRCSPRSGDLSVYWYQQSLDQGLQFLIQYYNGEERAKGNILERFSAQQFPDLHSELNLSSLELGDSALYFCASSVGAGGISNYGYTFGSGTRLTVV.

The chain joins TRBV5-4 to TRBJ1-3, with no clear D. This CDR3 has 15 amino acids. V was clipped by 0 bases and J by 0 bases, with 7 bases between them. Germline values: CDR1 SGHNT, CDR2 YYREEE (reference sequence). CDR3 region: CASSLAGSSGNTIYF. The CDR3 region has the DNA TGTGCCAGCAGCTTGGCCGGGAGCTCTGGAAACACCATATATTTT.

The V gene is TRBV7-9, the J gene TRBJ2-3, with TRBD1 matching over 7 bases. This CDR3 has 16 residues. Germline trimming cut 3 bases from V and 1 base from J; bases unmatched to any gene: 7. The germline CDR1 and CDR2 sequences are SEHNR and FQNEAQ (reference sequence). The CDR3 protein is CASSLARTGGTDTQYF. DNA for the CDR3: TGTGCCAGCAGCTTGGCCCGGACAGGCGGCACAGATACGCAGTATTTT.